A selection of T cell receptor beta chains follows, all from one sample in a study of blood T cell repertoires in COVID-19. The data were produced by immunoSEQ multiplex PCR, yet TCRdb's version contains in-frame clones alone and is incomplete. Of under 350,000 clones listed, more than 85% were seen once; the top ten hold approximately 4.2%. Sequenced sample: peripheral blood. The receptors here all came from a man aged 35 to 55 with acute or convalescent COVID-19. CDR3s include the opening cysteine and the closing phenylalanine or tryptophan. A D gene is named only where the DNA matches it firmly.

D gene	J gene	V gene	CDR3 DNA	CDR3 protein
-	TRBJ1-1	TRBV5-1	TGCGCCAGCAGCTTGGCTCATTCGGGCGGGGGTGAAGCTTTCTTT	CASSLAHSGGGEAFF
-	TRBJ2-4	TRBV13	TGTGCCAGCAGCCGTGCCGGAGGGGCCAAAAACATTCAGTACTTC	CASSRAGGAKNIQYF
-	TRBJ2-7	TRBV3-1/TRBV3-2	TGTGCCAGCAGCCAAGAAAGAGGCAGCGGGCAGTACTTC	CASSQERGSGQYF
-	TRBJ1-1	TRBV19	TGTGCCAGTAGTATGAGGTCCTCGGGGGCTTTCTTT	CASSMRSSGAFF
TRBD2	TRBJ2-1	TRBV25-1	TGTGCCAGCAGTGAATTGGATAGCGGGGATCAAAATGAGCAGTTCTTC	CASSELDSGDQNEQFF
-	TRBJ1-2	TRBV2	TGTGCCAGCAGTGAAAACTCCCTCCCTAACTATGGCTACACCTTC	CASSENSLPNYGYTF
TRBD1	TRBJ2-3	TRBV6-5	TGTGCCAGCACCGCGGACAGGGGTACAGATACGCAGTATTTT	CASTADRGTDTQYF
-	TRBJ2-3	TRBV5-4	TGTGCCAGCAGCTTGGCCGGCCTCAGGGGGGCAGATACGCAGTATTTT	CASSLAGLRGADTQYF
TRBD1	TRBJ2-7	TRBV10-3	TGTGCCATCAGTGAGTCGACAGGGAAGTGGATGCAGTACTTC	CAISESTGKWMQYF
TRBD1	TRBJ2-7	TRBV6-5	TGTGCCAGCGGACAGGGACCTTCCTACGAGCAGTACTTC	CASGQGPSYEQYF
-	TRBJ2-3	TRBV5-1	TGCGCCAGCAGCTTCAGGGGTGAGGATACGCAGTATTTT	CASSFRGEDTQYF
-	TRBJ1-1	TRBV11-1	TGTGCCAGCAGCTCCTTGCGGGGGAACACTGAAGCTTTCTTT	CASSSLRGNTEAFF
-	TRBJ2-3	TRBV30	TGTGCCTGGAGTAAAACGGGCACAGATACGCAGTATTTT	CAWSKTGTDTQYF
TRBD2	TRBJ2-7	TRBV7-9	TGTGCCAGCAGCCGAATAGCGGGGGGCTTCTCCTACGAGCAGTACTTC	CASSRIAGGFSYEQYF
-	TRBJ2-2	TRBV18	TGTGCCAGCTCATCCTACACGGGGTTGGCCGGGGAGCTGTTTTTT	CASSSYTGLAGELFF
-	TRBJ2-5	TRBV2	TGTGCCAGCATCCGCGCGGGGAATGAGGGAGAGACCCAGTACTTC	CASIRAGNEGETQYF
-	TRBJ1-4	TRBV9	TGTGCCAGCAGCGTAGAACAGGGCATACATAATGAAAAACTGTTTTTT	CASSVEQGIHNEKLFF
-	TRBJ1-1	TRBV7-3	TGTGCCAGCAGCCTACTAATCAACACTGAAGCTTTCTTT	CASSLLINTEAFF
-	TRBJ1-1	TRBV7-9	TGTGCCAGCAGTCCCGGGGGGAGGAGCATGAACACTGAAGCTTTCTTT	CASSPGGRSMNTEAFF
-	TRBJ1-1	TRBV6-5	TGTGCCAGCAGGGAGGGCGCGTACACTGAAGCTTTCTTT	CASREGAYTEAFF
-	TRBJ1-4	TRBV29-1	TGCAGCGTTGATGGGCAGGGCAATGAAAAACTGTTTTTT	CSVDGQGNEKLFF
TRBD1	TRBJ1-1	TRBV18	TGTGCCAGCTCACCCGCCGTAGGACAGGGTGTAGCTTTCTTT	CASSPAVGQGVAFF
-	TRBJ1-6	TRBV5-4	TGTGCCAGCAGCTTTGAGGGAGGGTCACCCCTCCACTTT	CASSFEGGSPLHF
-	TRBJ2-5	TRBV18	TGTGCCAGCTCACCTGATTTCAGGGTCCAAGAGACCCAGTACTTC	CASSPDFRVQETQYF
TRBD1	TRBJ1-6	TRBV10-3	TGTGCCACCGGACAGGGGGTGACCTCTGGATCACCCCTCCACTTT	CATGQGVTSGSPLHF
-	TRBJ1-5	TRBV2	TGTGCCAGCAGCCCAGGGGTTGTTTATAGCAATCAGCCCCAGCATTTT	CASSPGVVYSNQPQHF